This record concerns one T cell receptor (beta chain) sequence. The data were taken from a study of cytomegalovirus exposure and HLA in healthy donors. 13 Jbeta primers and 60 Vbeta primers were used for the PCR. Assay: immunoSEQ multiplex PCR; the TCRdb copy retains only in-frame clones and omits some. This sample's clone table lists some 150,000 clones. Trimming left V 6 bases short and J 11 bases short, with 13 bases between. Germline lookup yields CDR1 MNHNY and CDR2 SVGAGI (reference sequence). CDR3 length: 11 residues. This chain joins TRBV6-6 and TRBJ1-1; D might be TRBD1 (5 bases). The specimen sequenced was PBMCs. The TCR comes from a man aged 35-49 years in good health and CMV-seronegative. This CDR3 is CASSPGLEAFF. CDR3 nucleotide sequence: TGTGCCAGCAGCCCAGGGTTAGAGGCTTTCTTT.